This T cell receptor (beta chain) came from a study of shared clonotypes between healthy human individuals. For the study at large: Each donor had three CD4 naive, three CD4 memory, two CD8 naive and one CD8 memory plate.

CD45RO negativity and positive selection for CCR7 defined naive CD8 cells, a population that excluded terminally differentiated effector memory CD45RA+ cells. Regarding this clone: Its antigen is not known.

V lost 3 bases and J 4 bases, leaving 16 bases between the germline ends. Looked up from germline, CDR1 is SGHDT and CDR2 is YYEEEE. The CDR3 runs to 15 residues. Broader study findings: What limited the represented genetic and exposure-history diversity was the small number of donors. Only blood samples were collected, and tissue repertoires likely differ.

Splitting of each subset's genomic DNA was done evenly across several immunoSEQ plates. The assay was immunoSEQ multiplex PCR, and TCRdb's table has in-frame clones only and misses some. Of roughly 2,000,000 clones in the sample, 85% to 95% are singletons; the top ten hold around 1%. This TCR came from a man between 18 and 35 years old in good health. The rearrangement uses TRBV5-6 and TRBJ1-2; tentative D call: TRBD1 (6 bases). The sample consisted of naive CD8+ T cells sorted from blood. CDR3 residues: CASSSLDSNFYGYTF. The CDR3 DNA follows: TGTGCCAGCAGCTCGTTGGACAGCAACTTCTATGGCTACACCTTC. Variable domain in full (rest from reference TRBV5-6 and TRBJ1-2): DAGVTQSPTHLIKTRGQQVTLRCSPKSGHDTVSWYQQALGQGPQFIFQYYEEEERQRGNFPDRFSGHQFPNYSSELNVNALLLGDSALYLCASSSLDSNFYGYTFGSGTRLTVV.